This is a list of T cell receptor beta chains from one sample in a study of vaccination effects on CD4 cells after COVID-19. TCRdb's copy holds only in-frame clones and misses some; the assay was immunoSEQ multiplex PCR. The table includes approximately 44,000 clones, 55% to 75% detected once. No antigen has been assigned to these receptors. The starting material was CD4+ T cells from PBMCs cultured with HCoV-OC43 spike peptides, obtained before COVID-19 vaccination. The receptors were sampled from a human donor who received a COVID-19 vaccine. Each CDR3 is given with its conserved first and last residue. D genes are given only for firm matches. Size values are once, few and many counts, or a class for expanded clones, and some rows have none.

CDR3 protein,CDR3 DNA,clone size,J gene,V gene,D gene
CASTPSGRMSEQFF,TGTGCCAGCACCCCTAGCGGGAGAATGAGTGAGCAGTTCTTC,NA,TRBJ2-1,TRBV27,TRBD2
CASSLYATNEKLFF,TGTGCCAGCAGCCTGTATGCAACTAATGAAAAACTGTTTTTT,few,TRBJ1-4,TRBV13,NA
CASSPFRLQGLFF,TGTGCCAGCAGTCCTTTCCGCCTCCAGGGGCTGTTTTTT,NA,TRBJ2-2,TRBV6-6,NA
CASSHVGGSQYF,TGTGCCAGCAGCCACGTTGGGGGTTCCCAGTACTTC,NA,TRBJ2-5,TRBV6-2/TRBV6-3,NA
CASTKGGGQPQHF,TGTGCCAGTACCAAAGGCGGGGGGCAGCCCCAGCATTTT,few,TRBJ1-5,TRBV19,NA
CASSLGTLKTEAFF,TGTGCCAGCAGCTTAGGGACACTGAAGACTGAAGCTTTCTTT,NA,TRBJ1-1,TRBV7-8,NA
CASSLAATANGYTF,TGTGCCAGCAGCTTGGCCGCTACAGCTAATGGCTACACCTTC,once,TRBJ1-2,TRBV5-5,NA
CSVISLSSYNEQFF,TGCAGCGTTATTAGCCTGAGCTCCTACAATGAGCAGTTCTTC,few,TRBJ2-1,TRBV29-1,NA
CASSEWGNYGYTF,TGTGCCAGCAGTGAATGGGGTAATTACGGCTACACCTTC,NA,TRBJ1-2,TRBV6-1,NA
CASSVVSGGPNTGELFF,TGTGCCAGCAGTGTGGTCAGCGGGGGGCCTAACACCGGGGAGCTGTTTTTT,NA,TRBJ2-2,TRBV25-1,TRBD2
CSVDDSYGYTF,TGCAGCGTTGACGACAGCTATGGCTACACCTTC,NA,TRBJ1-2,TRBV29-1,NA
CASSPQPDTQYF,TGTGCCAGCTCTCCACAGCCAGATACGCAGTATTTT,NA,TRBJ2-3,TRBV18,NA
CASRWTGERTGELFF,TGTGCCAGCAGATGGACAGGGGAGCGCACCGGGGAGCTGTTTTTT,NA,TRBJ2-2,TRBV2,TRBD1
CASSTTGGVVNGKLFF,TGTGCCAGCAGTACGACAGGGGGGGTGGTCAATGGGAAACTGTTTTTT,NA,TRBJ1-4,TRBV28,TRBD1
CASSSPTSRGNTEAFF,TGTGCCAGCAGCTCACCCACATCCAGGGGGAACACTGAAGCTTTCTTT,NA,TRBJ1-1,TRBV5-5,NA
CASRTENTEAFF,TGCGCCAGCAGAACCGAGAACACTGAAGCTTTCTTT,NA,TRBJ1-1,TRBV5-1,NA
CASSYERGEAFF,TGTGCCAGCAGTTATGAGAGGGGTGAAGCTTTCTTT,NA,TRBJ1-1,TRBV6-2/TRBV6-3,NA
CASTLPYTNTEAFF,TGTGCCAGCACTCTTCCATACACGAACACTGAAGCTTTCTTT,NA,TRBJ1-1,TRBV28,NA
CASSSGQGNTGELFF,TGTGCCAGCAGTTCGGGACAGGGGAACACCGGGGAGCTGTTTTTT,NA,TRBJ2-2,TRBV6-5,TRBD1
CASSVEQGRDNQPQHF,TGTGCCAGCAGCGTAGAGCAGGGTAGAGACAATCAGCCCCAGCATTTT,NA,TRBJ1-5,TRBV9,NA
CASSHDREQFF,TGTGCCAGCAGCCACGACAGGGAGCAGTTCTTC,few,TRBJ2-1,TRBV6-6,NA
CASSRTVYQETQYF,TGTGCCAGCAGCAGGACAGTCTACCAAGAGACCCAGTACTTC,NA,TRBJ2-5,TRBV5-4,NA
CASSASTGGDTQYF,TGTGCCAGCAGCGCCTCCACAGGGGGAGATACGCAGTATTTT,NA,TRBJ2-3,TRBV13,TRBD1
CASSLDGREGQNEQFF,TGTGCCAGCAGCTTAGATGGACGGGAGGGCCAGAATGAGCAGTTCTTC,NA,TRBJ2-1,TRBV11-3,TRBD2
CASSVGAATGNTIYF,TGTGCCAGCAGCGTAGGGGCAGCGACTGGAAACACCATATATTTT,NA,TRBJ1-3,TRBV9,NA
CASSQAPTGATDTQYF,TGTGCCAGCAGCCAAGCTCCGACGGGGGCCACAGATACGCAGTATTTT,NA,TRBJ2-3,TRBV4-2,NA
CASRVGRTNEKLFF,TGTGCCAGCAGGGTCGGCAGGACTAATGAAAAACTGTTTTTT,once,TRBJ1-4,TRBV6-5,NA
CASSLDGNTGELFF,TGCGCCAGCAGCCTTGACGGAAACACCGGGGAGCTGTTTTTT,few,TRBJ2-2,TRBV5-1,NA
CASKGERYEQFF,TGTGCCAGCAAGGGGGAGAGGTATGAGCAGTTCTTC,NA,TRBJ2-1,TRBV28,NA
CASSLAWAPGELFF,TGTGCCAGCAGCTTAGCATGGGCCCCCGGGGAGCTGTTTTTT,NA,TRBJ2-2,TRBV7-2,NA
CASSVGAGAYEQYF,TGTGCCAGCAGCGTAGGTGCGGGAGCCTACGAGCAGTACTTC,few,TRBJ2-7,TRBV9,TRBD2
CASSLYARPAGRNTEAFF,TGTGCCAGCAGCCTCTATGCCCGGCCGGCAGGACGGAACACTGAAGCTTTCTTT,few,TRBJ1-1,TRBV11-2,NA
CASSLYTDTQYF,TGCGCCAGCAGCTTATACACAGATACGCAGTATTTT,NA,TRBJ2-3,TRBV5-1,NA
CASNLRPWSRTDTQYF,TGTGCCAGCAACCTCCGCCCGTGGTCACGCACAGATACGCAGTATTTT,NA,TRBJ2-3,TRBV5-6,NA
CASSSYRDTEAFF,TGTGCCAGCAGTTCCTACAGGGACACTGAAGCTTTCTTT,NA,TRBJ1-1,TRBV12-3/TRBV12-4,NA
CASSWDRANQPQHF,TGTGCCAGCAGTTGGGACAGGGCCAATCAGCCCCAGCATTTT,NA,TRBJ1-5,TRBV28,TRBD1
CASRSQGASSEQFF,TGTGCCAGCCGCAGTCAGGGGGCTAGTAGTGAGCAGTTCTTC,few,TRBJ2-1,TRBV27,TRBD1
CASTGTANTEAFF,TGCGCCAGCACGGGGACAGCGAACACTGAAGCTTTCTTT,NA,TRBJ1-1,TRBV5-1,TRBD1
CASRNVGTEAFF,TGTGCCAGTCGAAATGTGGGCACTGAAGCTTTCTTT,NA,TRBJ1-1,TRBV7-9,NA
CASSTERTRILDTQYF,TGTGCCAGTTCCACCGAAAGGACTAGAATTCTGGATACGCAGTATTTT,NA,TRBJ2-3,TRBV19,TRBD2